The 22 T cell receptor beta chains below come from one sample, sequenced in a study of cytomegalovirus exposure and HLA in healthy donors (dated by TCRdb to between 2016 and 2019). The method was the immunoSEQ multiplex PCR assay. TCRdb retrieved this table from immuneACCESS and kept in-frame rearrangements only. Not all clones are present; in checked studies, unresolved V genes account for under half, and no reason is known for the remainder. In all, the sample holds about 200,000 clones, and around 86% of those were seen once. The ten biggest clones cover roughly 1.5% of the sample. Sample: PBMCs. The source is a woman in her late teens or twenties in good health and CMV-seronegative.

The gene calls are TRBV11-3 and TRBJ2-5, with no clear D. V shed 0 bases and J shed 9 bases, with 8 bases lying between them. Germline loops: CDR1 SGHNT, CDR2 YENEEA. The CDR3 extends over 12 amino acids. This CDR3 reads CASSLDRSAQYF. The CDR3 DNA reads as TGTGCCAGCAGCTTAGATCGGTCGGCCCAGTACTTC.

The chain links TRBV4-1 to TRBJ2-7; 7 bases fit TRBD1. V lost 0 bases and J lost 3; bases outside the gene matches: 8. The CDR3 loop spans 16 amino acids. The germline CDR1 and CDR2 sequences are MGHRA and YSYEKL. CDR3 loop: CASSQDDVAGGYEQYF. DNA for the CDR3: TGCGCCAGCAGCCAAGATGATGTGGCAGGGGGCTACGAGCAGTACTTC.

This clone was observed a few times. The genes are TRBV6-1 and TRBJ2-2; unclear D gene. Germline loops: CDR1 MNHNS, CDR2 SASEGT. The CDR3 covers 11 residues. Trimming stripped 11 bases from V and 7 bases from J, with 11 bases between. CDR3 coding DNA: TGTGCCTCGTCACATGGCGGGGAGCTGTTTTTT. Its translation: CASSHGGELFF.

This chain connects TRBV28 to TRBJ2-1; the match to TRBD1 covers 8 bases. V was pared by 2 bases and J by 7 bases, with 16 bases of the junction left unmatched. Germline assignment: CDR1 MDHEN and CDR2 SYDVKM. The CDR3 extends over 18 amino acids. The CDR3 here is CASSLPNPSQGADNEQFF. CDR3 sequence (DNA): TGTGCCAGCAGTTTACCCAACCCCTCGCAGGGGGCGGATAATGAGCAGTTCTTC.

This clone was detected a few times. The chain combines TRBV19 with TRBJ1-5, with TRBD1 matching 11 bases. J gave up 5 bases and V 9 bases, and 9 bases lay outside the gene matches. CDR3 length: 15 amino acids. Per germline, CDR1 LNHDA and CDR2 SQIVND (reference sequence). The CDR3 DNA sequence: TGTGCCAGCGTTTCCGGGACAGGGGGACATCAGCCCCAGCATTTT. The encoded protein is CASVSGTGGHQPQHF.

This clone was seen a single time. The gene calls are TRBV6-7 and TRBJ2-7; D unclear. TRBV6-7 is marked as an open reading frame, function uncertain. The germline V and J ends were trimmed by 7 bases and 3 bases, with 13 bases remaining between them. This CDR3 region has 13 residues. The CDR3 bases are TGTGCCAGCACCCCCTCCCAGCGCTACGAGCAGTACTTC. Translated: CASTPSQRYEQYF.

The rearrangement links TRBV5-1 to TRBJ2-7; the match to TRBD2 covers 12 bases. This CDR3 has 18 amino acids. The V segment lost 1 base and the J segment 1 base; nucleotides outside the gene matches: 9. The germline CDR1 and CDR2 sequences are SGHRS and YFSETQ. The CDR3 loop reads CASSLSATSGGNSYEQYF. CDR3 in DNA: TGCGCCAGCAGCTTGTCGGCTACTAGCGGGGGGAATTCCTACGAGCAGTACTTC.

This chain connects TRBV9 to TRBJ2-3, with TRBD2 matching 15 bases. V lost 3 bases to trimming and J lost 2 bases; unmatched junction nucleotides: 7. Germline V gives CDR1 SGDLS, CDR2 YYNGEE. This CDR3 is built from 18 residues. CDR3 sequence: CASSAMGLAGGFTDTQYF. The CDR3 nucleotides are TGTGCCAGCAGCGCAATGGGACTAGCGGGGGGCTTCACAGATACGCAGTATTTT.

This clone showed up just a few times. J is TRBJ2-1 and V is TRBV2, with 7 bases fitting TRBD1. The trim removed 5 bases at V and 5 bases at J, leaving 12 bases unmatched. CDR1 is SNHLY and CDR2 is FYNNEI in the germline V gene. This CDR3 has 16 amino acids. The CDR3 region is CASSTSWTGKNNEQFF. The CDR3, as DNA: TGTGCCAGCAGTACGAGTTGGACAGGAAAAAACAATGAGCAGTTCTTC.

This clone appeared once. This chain uses TRBV4-1 with TRBJ1-1; tentative D call: TRBD1 (6 bases). This CDR3 region has 15 residues. The germline V and J ends were trimmed by 1 base and 6 bases, with 15 bases remaining between them. Per germline, CDR1 MGHRA and CDR2 YSYEKL. CDR3 nucleotides: TGCGCCAGCAGCCAAGTCGGGACAAAGGGGTCTGAAGCTTTCTTT. It translates to CASSQVGTKGSEAFF.

V and J are TRBV7-2 and TRBJ1-2; D is unclear. This CDR3 has 14 amino acids. Germline V gives CDR1 SGHTA, CDR2 FQGNSA. The V end was cut by 1 base, the J end by 4 bases, with 10 bases between. CDR3 DNA: TGTGCCAGCAGCTTAGATCCGGTGAGCTATGGCTACACCTTC. It codes for CASSLDPVSYGYTF.

The rearrangement links TRBV5-6 to TRBJ2-3; weak D call: TRBD1 (5 bases). The germline V and J ends were trimmed by 1 base and 1 base, with 13 bases remaining between them. In germline, CDR1 is SGHDT, CDR2 YYEEEE. The CDR3 is made up of 16 amino acids. The CDR3 protein is CASSLLVGEGTDTQYF. CDR3 DNA: TGTGCCAGCAGCTTGTTGGTAGGGGAAGGCACAGATACGCAGTATTTT.

V and J are TRBV10-2 and TRBJ1-1, with D unclear. This CDR3 is built from 12 residues. Trimming cost V 6 bases and J 1 base, with 6 bases left between them. The germline V gene has CDR1 WSHSY and CDR2 SAAADI. The CDR3 sequence is CASSHTNTEAFF. CDR3 DNA: TGCGCCAGCAGCCACACGAACACTGAAGCTTTCTTT.

This rearrangement joins TRBV11-2 to TRBJ2-3; 13 nucleotides agree with TRBD2. CDR3 length: 17 residues. J gave up 4 bases and V 5 bases, and 9 bases lay outside the gene matches. CDR1 and CDR2 (germline): SGHAT, FQNNGV. The CDR3 DNA reads as TGTGCCAGCAGCCATGGACTAGCGGGGGTTCGCGCAGATACGCAGTATTTT. Its translation is CASSHGLAGVRADTQYF. The whole variable domain, filled in from reference TRBV11-2 and TRBJ2-3, reads EAGVAQSPRYKIIEKRQSVAFWCNPISGHATLYWYQQILGQGPKLLIQFQNNGVVDDSQLPKDRFSAERLKGVDSTLKIQPAKLEDSAVYLCASSHGLAGVRADTQYFGPGTRLTVL.

This sequence joins TRBV7-6 and TRBJ2-7, with 9 bases lining up with TRBD1. CDR1 is SGHVS, CDR2 FNYEAQ, per germline. V shed 5 bases, J shed 2 bases, and the junction held 7 bases outside the gene matches. The CDR3 consists of 15 residues. CDR3 coding DNA: TGTGCCAGCAGCAAACAGGGGGCCATAACCTACGAGCAGTACTTC. Translated: CASSKQGAITYEQYF.

The chain combines TRBV4-1 with TRBJ2-3, with a weak D call TRBD2 (7 bases). Germline V CDR1 and CDR2: MGHRA, YSYEKL. This CDR3 region has 15 residues. V lost 1 base and J 0 bases, leaving 8 bases between the germline ends. The DNA for the CDR3 is TGCGCCAGCAGCCAAGCGGGGGGCAGCACAGATACGCAGTATTTT. This gives the protein CASSQAGGSTDTQYF.

This sequence joins TRBV10-2 and TRBJ1-5; a possible D gene is TRBD1 (5 bases). The CDR3 length is 12 residues. Deletions cut 8 bases from V and 4 bases from J, with 9 bases between. Germline CDR1 is WSHSY and CDR2 is SAAADI. In DNA form, the CDR3 reads TGCGCCAGCCAGGGCAAGAATCAGCCCCAGCATTTT. It yields the protein CASQGKNQPQHF.

This chain connects TRBV7-3 to TRBJ1-1, with 7 bases matching TRBD1. The CDR3 is 14 residues long. Germline CDR1 and CDR2: SGHTA and FQGTGA. The junction had 8 bases not matched to a gene; V was cut back by 6 bases and J by 4 bases. CDR3 nucleotides: TGTGCCAGCAGAACGGACAGGTGGGCCACTGAAGCTTTCTTT. Translating it yields CASRTDRWATEAFF.

The J gene is TRBJ2-1, the V gene TRBV29-1; 12 bases align to TRBD2. J gave up 5 bases and V 7 bases, and 12 bases lay outside the gene matches. Per germline, CDR1 SQVTM and CDR2 ANQGSEA. The CDR3 loop spans 16 amino acids. The CDR3 spells CSAAGLAGRIDNEQFF. The CDR3 bases are TGCAGCGCCGCAGGACTAGCGGGACGGATCGACAATGAGCAGTTCTTC.

The rearrangement joins TRBV6-5 to TRBJ1-2, with D uncertain. Germline CDR1 is MNHEY and CDR2 is SVGAGI. The CDR3 spans 15 residues. Trimming stripped 5 bases from V and 2 bases from J, with 15 bases between. CDR3 nucleotides: TGTGCCAGCAGTGGCGGACTGATGTCAAACTATGGCTACACCTTC. It translates to CASSGGLMSNYGYTF.

The chain employs TRBV9 and TRBJ1-2; no definite D call. The germline V and J ends were trimmed by 3 bases and 2 bases, with 8 bases remaining between them. Germline CDR1 SGDLS, CDR2 YYNGEE. The CDR3 consists of 13 residues. Here the CDR3 reads CASSERRNYGYTF. As DNA, the CDR3 is TGTGCCAGCAGCGAGAGGAGAAACTATGGCTACACCTTC.

J is TRBJ1-3 and V is TRBV9; tentative D call: TRBD1 (6 bases). The V end was cut by 0 bases, the J end by 4 bases, with 8 bases between. Looked up from germline, CDR1 is SGDLS and CDR2 is YYNGEE. CDR3 length equals 14 residues. CDR3 residues: CASSVGRGGNTIYF. The CDR3 DNA reads TGTGCCAGCAGCGTAGGCAGGGGAGGAAACACCATATATTTT.